These T cell receptor beta chains were read from a single sample in a study of shared clonotypes between healthy human individuals. Clones were read by immunoSEQ multiplex PCR, and TCRdb kept only the in-frame ones, dropping some. Of approximately 710,000 clones in the sample, roughly 91% were seen once. Material: memory CD8+ T cells from PBMCs. Source of these receptors: a man aged 18-30 years in good health. Some clones in this sample may be carry-over from other donors' samples. Each CDR3 is given with its conserved first and last residue. D genes are given only for firm matches. For some rows the clone size is stated as once, few or many, or as a class when expanded; others skip it.

TRBV5-1	.	TRBJ1-1	few	CASSLGATLEAFF	TGCGCCAGCAGCTTGGGGGCAACTCTTGAAGCTTTCTTT
TRBV6-1	.	TRBJ2-7	.	CANVQGPPYEQYF	TGTGCCAACGTTCAGGGACCGCCATACGAGCAGTACTTC
TRBV7-2	TRBD2	TRBJ2-7	.	CASSLAGLAGGAYEQYF	TGTGCCAGCAGCTTAGCGGGACTAGCGGGAGGGGCCTACGAGCAGTACTTC
TRBV5-1	.	TRBJ1-2	once	CASSLGTGPQGYTF	TGTGCCAGCAGCTTGGGGACTGGTCCTCAGGGCTACACCTTC
TRBV7-9	TRBD2	TRBJ2-5	.	CASSLRLASVETQYF	TGTGCCAGCAGCTTAAGACTAGCGAGTGTAGAGACCCAGTACTTC
TRBV11-1	TRBD2	TRBJ2-5	.	CASRRTSGAFQETQYF	TGTGCCAGCAGACGTACTAGCGGAGCCTTCCAAGAGACCCAGTACTTC
TRBV13	TRBD1	TRBJ2-7	.	CASADRGGEQYF	TGTGCCAGCGCAGACAGGGGTGGCGAGCAGTACTTC
TRBV6-1	.	TRBJ2-7	.	CASSELRAGGDEQYF	TGTGCCAGCAGTGAACTCCGGGCAGGGGGGGACGAGCAGTACTTC
TRBV6-1	.	TRBJ2-7	.	CASRGRGSYEQYF	TGTGCCAGCAGGGGGAGGGGGAGCTACGAGCAGTACTTC
TRBV27	TRBD2	TRBJ2-1	.	CASFASAGSPYNEQFF	TGTGCCAGCTTTGCATCAGCGGGATCCCCTTACAATGAGCAGTTCTTC
TRBV28	TRBD2	TRBJ2-1	.	CASSSRSSGSSGYNEQFF	TGTGCCAGCAGTTCGAGGTCTAGCGGGAGCTCGGGATACAATGAGCAGTTCTTC
TRBV29-1	TRBD1	TRBJ1-2	.	CSVERLDRGYYGYTF	TGCAGCGTTGAAAGGCTGGACAGGGGCTACTATGGCTACACCTTC
TRBV9	TRBD2	TRBJ2-3	.	CASSPLPGGTQYF	TGTGCCAGCAGCCCCCTCCCGGGAGGGACGCAGTATTTT
TRBV27	TRBD1	TRBJ2-7	once	CASSYYRGLVNEQYF	TGTGCCAGCAGTTATTACAGGGGGCTTGTGAACGAGCAGTACTTC
TRBV7-6	.	TRBJ2-5	.	CASSSPPAAQETQYF	TGTGCCAGCAGCTCCCCCCCCGCAGCGCAAGAGACCCAGTACTTC
TRBV6-6	.	TRBJ1-1	once	CASSYSGGWNTEAFF	TGTGCCAGCAGTTACTCGGGGGGCTGGAACACTGAAGCTTTCTTT
TRBV28	TRBD1	TRBJ1-4	.	CASSFDRGSLNEKLFF	TGTGCCAGCAGTTTTGACAGGGGGTCCCTTAATGAAAAACTGTTTTTT
TRBV6-6	.	TRBJ2-7	.	CASTINLAGYEQYF	TGTGCCAGCACCATTAATTTGGCTGGCTACGAGCAGTACTTC
TRBV11-3	TRBD1	TRBJ2-7	.	CASSSGTENSYEQYF	TGTGCCAGCAGCTCCGGGACAGAGAACTCCTACGAGCAGTACTTC
TRBV28	TRBD2	TRBJ2-7	once	CASSLGSGSFSYEQYF	TGTGCCAGCAGTTTAGGTAGCGGGAGCTTCTCCTACGAGCAGTACTTC
TRBV27	.	TRBJ2-5	.	CASSLRASKTQYF	TGTGCCAGCAGTTTAAGGGCTTCGAAGACCCAGTACTTC
TRBV4-3	.	TRBJ2-1	.	CASSRKAPGTLYNEQFF	TGCGCCAGCAGCCGGAAGGCCCCCGGGACACTTTACAATGAGCAGTTCTTC
TRBV21-1	.	TRBJ1-2	.	CASSFHFTDGYTF	TGTGCCAGCAGCTTTCACTTCACCGATGGCTACACCTTC
TRBV28	TRBD2	TRBJ2-7	.	CASSPLPRGAGVVQYF	TGTGCCAGCAGTCCCCTTCCCCGTGGGGCGGGAGTAGTTCAGTACTTC
TRBV25-1	.	TRBJ2-5	.	CTPRGTSYQETQYF	TGTACACCTCGGGGGACCTCGTACCAAGAGACCCAGTACTTC
TRBV28	TRBD2	TRBJ2-1	.	CASSLGGGRGNEQFF	TGTGCCAGCAGTTTGGGGGGAGGGAGAGGGAATGAGCAGTTCTTC
TRBV5-1	.	TRBJ2-7	.	CASSLVYSSYEQYF	TGCGCCAGCAGCTTGGTCTACAGCTCCTACGAGCAGTACTTC
TRBV7-2	TRBD1	TRBJ2-7	.	CASRDRVSYEQYF	TGTGCCAGCAGAGACAGGGTATCCTACGAGCAGTACTTC
TRBV27	.	TRBJ2-3	.	CASKDRGPDTQYF	TGTGCCAGCAAGGATCGGGGTCCAGATACGCAGTATTTT
TRBV30	.	TRBJ2-7	.	CAWSVGQPYEQYF	TGTGCCTGGAGTGTTGGGCAGCCCTACGAGCAGTACTTC
TRBV6-1	.	TRBJ1-1	.	CASSEARQGDTEAFF	TGTGCCAGCAGTGAAGCGAGGCAGGGAGATACTGAAGCTTTCTTT
TRBV10-1	TRBD2	TRBJ2-3	.	CASSPPSGLAGGTSTDTQYF	TGCGCCAGCAGTCCCCCGTCGGGACTAGCGGGAGGGACTAGCACAGATACGCAGTATTTT
TRBV7-9	TRBD1	TRBJ2-7	.	CASSRQGFFFEQYF	TGTGCCAGCAGCAGACAGGGCTTCTTTTTCGAGCAGTACTTC
TRBV28	.	TRBJ2-1	.	CASSFKGNEQFF	TGTGCCAGCAGTTTTAAGGGGAATGAGCAGTTCTTC
TRBV10-3	.	TRBJ2-1	.	CAISGRDLLSSYNEQFF	TGTGCCATCAGCGGACGGGACTTACTAAGCTCCTACAATGAGCAGTTCTTC
TRBV5-1	.	TRBJ2-3	.	CASSSGETSTDTQYF	TGCGCCAGCAGCTCCGGGGAGACTAGCACAGATACGCAGTATTTT
TRBV6-1	.	TRBJ1-5	.	CASSERPVAFNQPQHF	TGTGCCAGCAGTGAAAGGCCAGTAGCCTTCAATCAGCCCCAGCATTTT
TRBV7-8	.	TRBJ2-1	.	CASRRQIRSYNEQFF	TGTGCCAGCAGAAGACAGATCCGCTCCTACAATGAGCAGTTCTTC
TRBV7-9	.	TRBJ1-5	.	CASSLPNQPQHF	TGTGCCAGCAGCTTACCTAATCAGCCCCAGCATTTT
TRBV5-1	.	TRBJ1-4	.	CASSLRGELFF	TGCGCCAGCAGCTTGCGTGGGGAACTGTTTTTT
TRBV5-4	.	TRBJ1-4	.	CASSHERGGEKLFF	TGTGCCAGCAGCCACGAGAGGGGTGGGGAAAAACTGTTTTTT
TRBV7-9	.	TRBJ2-7	.	CASSLGPDRDYEQYF	TGTGCCAGCAGCTTAGGTCCAGACAGAGACTACGAGCAGTACTTC
TRBV9	.	TRBJ2-3	once	CASSVVARPADTQYF	TGTGCCAGCAGCGTAGTGGCAAGGCCGGCAGATACGCAGTATTTT
TRBV4-3	TRBD2	TRBJ2-7	.	CASSQSLAGAGGEQYF	TGCGCCAGCAGCCAGTCACTAGCGGGAGCGGGGGGAGAGCAGTACTTC